A selection of T cell receptor beta chains follows, all from one sample in a study of shared T cell receptors in the human thymus. TCRdb's copy holds only in-frame clones and misses some; the assay was immunoSEQ multiplex PCR. The table shows 700,000 or so clones, with approximately 85% occurring only once. These sequences were also reported in another study, on human thymus T cells.

The specimen was thymocytes. The receptors were sampled from a girl less than two years old with a congenital heart defect. Both conserved end residues are part of each CDR3. The order of the fields is J gene, D gene, clone size, V gene, CDR3 DNA, CDR3 protein. The D gene is left open where the match is weak. Clone size is stated in some rows and not others, as once, few, many or a class when expanded.

j_call: TRBJ2-3
d_call: TRBD2
clone_size: few
v_call: TRBV27
cdr3_nt: TGTGCCAGCAGTTTTCACGGCGGGGGGAACACAGATACGCAGTATTTT
cdr3_aa: CASSFHGGGNTDTQYF

j_call: TRBJ2-5
d_call: -
clone_size: -
v_call: TRBV2
cdr3_nt: TGTGCCAGCAGTGGGATTCTAGGGGGTCGAGTGCGACAAGAGACCCAGTACTTC
cdr3_aa: CASSGILGGRVRQETQYF

j_call: TRBJ1-5
d_call: TRBD1
clone_size: -
v_call: TRBV7-8
cdr3_nt: TGTGCCAGCAGCGCGCCTCAGGGGGCGCGAAGTCAGCCCCAGCATTTT
cdr3_aa: CASSAPQGARSQPQHF

j_call: TRBJ1-1
d_call: -
clone_size: -
v_call: TRBV11-1
cdr3_nt: TGTGCCAGCAGCTTAGCCCCCCCCAGGGGCCCATTGAACACTGAAGCTTTCTTT
cdr3_aa: CASSLAPPRGPLNTEAFF

j_call: TRBJ1-2
d_call: -
clone_size: -
v_call: TRBV6-5
cdr3_nt: TGTGCCAGCAGTCCCGGGGGGCCTTACTATGGCTACACCTTC
cdr3_aa: CASSPGGPYYGYTF

j_call: TRBJ2-1
d_call: TRBD2
clone_size: -
v_call: TRBV11-3
cdr3_nt: TGTGCCAGCAGCGTGAAAGCGGGGCGTTACAATGAGCAGTTCTTC
cdr3_aa: CASSVKAGRYNEQFF

j_call: TRBJ1-6
d_call: -
clone_size: -
v_call: TRBV4-1
cdr3_nt: TGCGCCAGCAGCCATTACAGGTTGGAGAATGGGCATTCACCCCTCCACTTT
cdr3_aa: CASSHYRLENGHSPLHF

j_call: TRBJ1-1
d_call: -
clone_size: few
v_call: TRBV5-1
cdr3_nt: TGCGCCAGCCATCCAGGGCCGTATTGGAACACTGAAGCTTTCTTT
cdr3_aa: CASHPGPYWNTEAFF

j_call: TRBJ1-1
d_call: TRBD1
clone_size: -
v_call: TRBV5-4
cdr3_nt: TGTGCCAGCAGCGCCGGGGACAGGGACAAAGCTTTCTTT
cdr3_aa: CASSAGDRDKAFF

j_call: TRBJ1-1
d_call: -
clone_size: -
v_call: TRBV19
cdr3_nt: TGTGCCAGTAGTATCCCGGGCACTGAAGCTTTCTTT
cdr3_aa: CASSIPGTEAFF

j_call: TRBJ1-1
d_call: -
clone_size: -
v_call: TRBV13
cdr3_nt: TGTGCCAGCAGCCGCAGAGCAGGTAGAGTAGGGGCTGAAGCTTTCTTT
cdr3_aa: CASSRRAGRVGAEAFF

j_call: TRBJ2-3
d_call: TRBD2
clone_size: -
v_call: TRBV27
cdr3_nt: TGTGCCAGCAGTTTACAGCGGGGTGACACAGATACGCAGTATTTT
cdr3_aa: CASSLQRGDTDTQYF

j_call: TRBJ2-6
d_call: -
clone_size: -
v_call: TRBV5-5
cdr3_nt: TGTGCCAGCAGCTCGGCCTGGGGGGCTGGGGCCAACGTCCTGACTTTC
cdr3_aa: CASSSAWGAGANVLTF

j_call: TRBJ1-1
d_call: TRBD1
clone_size: few
v_call: TRBV6-5
cdr3_nt: TGTGCCAGCAGTTACCGGACAGGGAAGGCGAACACTGAAGCTTTCTTT
cdr3_aa: CASSYRTGKANTEAFF